A single sample is the source of the 14 T cell receptor beta chains below, sequenced in a study of neurological immune-mediated disorders. The time point denotes: longitudinal time-point 2. Each CDR3 protein is one row after TCRdb ran MiXCR on the 5' RACE reads. Altogether fewer than 40,000 distinct CDR3 sequences are present, about 12% being singletons, with the ten largest covering approximately 2.2%. What was sequenced was PBMCs. These receptors all stem from a woman between 40 and 55 years old in good health.

This clonotype has a count of ten or more. The rearrangement joins TRBV12-3 or TRBV12-4 to TRBJ1-5; D is ambiguous. Trimming cost V 10 bases and J 2 bases, with 12 bases left between them. The CDR3 sequence is 13 residues long. The CDR3, as DNA: TGTGCCATAGGACGATCAGGCAATCAGCCCCAGCATTTT. It yields the protein CAIGRSGNQPQHF.

This clonotype was seen at least ten times. The chain recombines TRBV7-6 with TRBJ1-5; the D gene is possibly TRBD1 (5 bases). V was pared by 4 bases and J by 4 bases, with 11 bases between. The CDR3 totals 14 residues. CDR1 is SGHVS, CDR2 FNYEAQ, per germline. As DNA, the CDR3 is TGTGCCAGCAGCTCGAACGGGGGGAATCAGCCCCAGCATTTT. It specifies CASSSNGGNQPQHF.

In its sample, this clonotype was seen many times. The genes are TRBV5-1 and TRBJ2-7; 12 bases map to TRBD2. V gave up 1 base and J gave up 5 bases; unmatched junction bases: 7. The CDR3 extends over 16 amino acids. CDR1 and CDR2 (germline): SGHRS, YFSETQ. The CDR3 DNA reads TGCGCCAGCAGCTTGTGGCTAGCGGGGGGGAACGACGAGCAGTACTTC. Its translation: CASSLWLAGGNDEQYF.

This clonotype qualifies as medium-sized. V and J are TRBV7-2 and TRBJ2-1; TRBD2 is a possible D gene (5 bases). CDR1 is SGHTA, CDR2 FQGNSA, per germline. Trimming stripped 5 bases from V and 8 bases from J, with 16 bases between. The CDR3 totals 14 residues. The CDR3 here is CASSAFRGNHEQFF. DNA for the CDR3: TGTGCCAGCAGCGCCTTCCGAGGGAATCATGAGCAGTTCTTC.

In DNA form, the CDR3 reads TGTGCCAGCAGCCCAGGGTTGGGGAAGAACTATGGCTACACCTTC. Encoded protein: CASSPGLGKNYGYTF. The chain joins TRBV9 to TRBJ1-2, with D possibly TRBD1 on 5 matching bases. The ends were cut back, 4 bases at V and 2 bases at J, with 15 bases in the middle. This CDR3 comprises 15 residues. From germline, CDR1 is SGDLS and CDR2 YYNGEE.

This clonotype was counted many times. The gene calls are TRBV7-9 and TRBJ2-3; D perhaps matches TRBD1 (5 bases). Looked up from germline, CDR1 is SEHNR and CDR2 is FQNEAQ (reference sequence). The V end lost 10 bases, the J end lost 4 bases, and 12 bases lay between the germline ends. This CDR3 is built from 12 residues. As DNA, the CDR3 is TGTGCCAATGGGGCAAGAGCAGATACGCAGTATTTT. Translated, it gives CANGARADTQYF. The full variable domain, rest sourced from reference TRBV7-9 and TRBJ2-3, is DTGVSQNPRHKITKRGQNVTFRCDPISEHNRLYWYRQTLGQGPEFLTYFQNEAQLEKSRLLSDRFSAERPKGSFSTLEIQRTEQGDSAMYLCANGARADTQYFGPGTRLTVL.

This clonotype has at least ten counts. This chain joins TRBV10-3 and TRBJ1-2; D is unresolved. CDR3 length: 15 amino acids. V lost 8 bases and J 7 bases, leaving 23 bases between the germline ends. The germline V gene has CDR1 ENHRY and CDR2 SYGVKD. CDR3 amino acids: CAIVAAEGEFRGYTF. The CDR3 bases are TGTGCCATCGTGGCTGCCGAGGGTGAGTTCCGTGGCTACACCTTC.

This clonotype has a count of ten or more. The CDR3 is CAGRHRGDYGYTF. The CDR3 DNA is TGTGCCGGCCGACATCGGGGTGACTATGGCTACACCTTC. V usage is TRBV10-3 and J usage is TRBJ1-2, with D hard to call. Trimming removed 11 bases from V and 3 bases from J, with 16 bases in between. The CDR3 consists of 13 residues. CDR1 is ENHRY, CDR2 SYGVKD, per germline.

This clonotype was counted many times. The chain carries TRBV6-2 or TRBV6-3 and TRBJ1-1; D unresolved. With 6 bases removed from V and 7 bases from J, the gap between germline ends came to 15 bases. The CDR3 is 13 amino acids. Germline values: CDR1 MNHEY, CDR2 SVGEGT. CDR3 amino acids: CASSPDPYGEAFF. The CDR3 nucleotides are TGTGCCAGCAGCCCAGACCCCTACGGTGAAGCTTTCTTT.

This clonotype was counted at least ten times. This chain uses TRBV7-8 with TRBJ1-6; tentatively, D is TRBD1 (6 bases). Between the trimmed V and J ends, which lost 2 bases and 4 bases, there was a span of 9 bases. The CDR3 is 15 amino acids. CDR1 SGHVS and CDR2 FQNEAQ come from the germline V gene. In nucleotides, the CDR3 is TGTGCCAGCAGCTTAACCAGGGGTTATAATTCACCCCTCCACTTT. Its protein product is CASSLTRGYNSPLHF.

By share, this clonotype counts as medium-sized. The chain combines TRBV5-1 with TRBJ2-1; possible D gene TRBD2, 7 bases. Trimming stripped 0 bases from V and 6 bases from J, with 13 bases between. Germline V gene sequence: CDR1 SGHRS, CDR2 YFSETQ. The CDR3 is made up of 15 amino acids. DNA of the CDR3: TGCGCCAGCAGCTTGGTCCGTGGGGGGGCCAATGAGCAGTTCTTC. It translates to CASSLVRGGANEQFF.

As to this clonotype: Germline is not matched at one junction end, which may reflect a read error. The chain recombines TRBV6-6 with TRBJ2-7; D could derive from TRBD1 or TRBD2 (5 bases each). The CDR3 has 15 residues. The germline CDR1 and CDR2 sequences are MNHNY and SVGAGI (reference sequence). CDR3 protein: CAGSSRGRGSYEQHF. CDR3 nucleotide sequence: TGTGCCGGCAGTTCTCGGGGCCGCGGCTCCTACGAGCAGCACTTC.

In its sample, this clonotype was seen a few times. The chain employs TRBV6-2 or TRBV6-3 and TRBJ2-7; the D is unclear. This CDR3 is built from 13 residues. Trimming left V 3 bases short and J 4 bases short, with 10 bases between. In germline, CDR1 is MNHEY, CDR2 SVGEGT. The CDR3 coding sequence is TGTGCCAGCAGTTATACACGGATATACGAGCAGTACTTC. Its translation is CASSYTRIYEQYF.

This clonotype was seen many times. The chain has TRBV20-1 and TRBJ1-1, with D unresolved. With 6 bases removed from V and 3 bases from J, the gap between germline ends came to 17 bases. The CDR3 has 14 amino acids. CDR1 DFQATT and CDR2 SNEGSKA come from the germline V gene (reference sequence). DNA for the CDR3: TGCAGTGCGAAAGGAACGGAAGAGGACACTGAAGCTTTCTTT. Its translation: CSAKGTEEDTEAFF.